Following are 6 T cell receptor beta chains from one sample sequenced in a study of blood T cell repertoires in COVID-19. Data came from immunoSEQ multiplex PCR; TCRdb stores just in-frame clones and leaves some out. The sample consists of roughly 280,000 clones, approximately 89% of them appearing once. The specimen sequenced was peripheral blood. The receptors derive from a man aged 40-49 years with active or convalescent COVID-19.

This chain joins TRBV7-6 and TRBJ2-5; D is ambiguous. The CDR3 runs to 15 residues. In germline, CDR1 is SGHVS, CDR2 FNYEAQ. V was clipped by 5 bases and J by 2 bases, with 15 bases between them. Here the CDR3 DNA reads TGTGCCAGCAGCCCGAGACTGTTGTCTCAAGAGACCCAGTACTTC. This sequence encodes CASSPRLLSQETQYF.

This chain uses TRBV3-1 (or the pseudogene TRBV3-2) with TRBJ2-3, with D perhaps matching TRBD2 (5 bases). The germline V and J ends were trimmed by 4 bases and 8 bases, with 19 bases remaining between them. This CDR3 is 15 amino acids long. Germline CDR1 reads LGHDT; CDR2 reads YNNKEL (reference sequence). The CDR3: CASSPNQVTTSTQYF. The CDR3 DNA is TGTGCCAGCAGCCCCAATCAAGTCACCACTAGTACGCAGTATTTT.

This chain joins TRBV6-4 and TRBJ2-3; 15 bases are a match to TRBD2. V shed 3 bases and J 2 bases; nucleotides not matched to a gene: 12. The CDR3 runs to 20 residues. In germline, CDR1 is MRHNA, CDR2 SNTAGT. The CDR3 DNA reads as TGTGCCAGCAGTGATCCCGGACTAGCGGGGGGGCGATTGGTCACAGATACGCAGTATTTT. This encodes CASSDPGLAGGRLVTDTQYF.

CDR3 loop: CASGHRTGTATNEKLFF. CDR3 bases: TGTGCCAGCGGCCACCGGACAGGGACTGCAACTAATGAAAAACTGTTTTTT. The chain carries TRBV9 and TRBJ1-4; 8 nucleotides match TRBD1. J lost 0 bases, V lost 7 bases, and 11 bases had no gene match. CDR3 length: 17 amino acids. CDR1 is SGDLS and CDR2 is YYNGEE in the germline V gene. The whole variable domain, remainder taken from reference TRBV9 and TRBJ1-4, is DSGVTQTPKHLITATGQRVTLRCSPRSGDLSVYWYQQSLDQGLQFLIQYYNGEERAKGNILERFSAQQFPDLHSELNLSSLELGDSALYFCASGHRTGTATNEKLFFGSGTQLSVL.

V and J are TRBV19 and TRBJ1-4; 7 bases are shared with TRBD1. J was trimmed by 0 bases and V by 9 bases; bases with no gene match: 7. This CDR3 is built from 15 residues. Looked up from germline, CDR1 is LNHDA and CDR2 is SQIVND (reference sequence). CDR3 nucleotide sequence: TGTGCCAGCAGGGGGACCGGTGCAACTAATGAAAAACTGTTTTTT. It encodes CASRGTGATNEKLFF. Full variable domain (missing parts from reference TRBV19 and TRBJ1-4): DGGITQSPKYLFRKEGQNVTLSCEQNLNHDAMYWYRQDPGQGLRLIYYSQIVNDFQKGDIAEGYSVSREKKESFPLTVTSAQKNPTAFYLCASRGTGATNEKLFFGSGTQLSVL.

This chain joins TRBV20-1 and TRBJ1-1; D might be TRBD1 (5 bases). CDR3 size: 14 residues. Trimming took off 3 bases at V and 5 bases at J, with 16 bases between the two ends. Germline V gives CDR1 DFQATT, CDR2 SNEGSKA (reference sequence). The CDR3 DNA follows: TGCAGTGCTAGTGTCGGTCCAGGGAGGACTGAAGCTTTCTTT. Amino acid sequence: CSASVGPGRTEAFF.